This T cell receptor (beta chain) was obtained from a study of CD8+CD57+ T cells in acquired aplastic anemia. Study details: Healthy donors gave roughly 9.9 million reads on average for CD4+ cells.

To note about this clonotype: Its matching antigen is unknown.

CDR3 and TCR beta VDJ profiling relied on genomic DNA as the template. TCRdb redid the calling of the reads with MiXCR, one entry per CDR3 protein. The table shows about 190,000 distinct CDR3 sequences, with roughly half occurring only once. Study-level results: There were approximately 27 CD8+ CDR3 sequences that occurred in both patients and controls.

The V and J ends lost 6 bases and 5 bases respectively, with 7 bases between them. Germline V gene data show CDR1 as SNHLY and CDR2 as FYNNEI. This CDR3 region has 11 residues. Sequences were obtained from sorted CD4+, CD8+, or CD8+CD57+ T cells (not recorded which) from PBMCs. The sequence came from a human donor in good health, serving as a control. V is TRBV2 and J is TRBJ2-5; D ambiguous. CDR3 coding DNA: TGTGCCAGCAGGACCTACGAGACCCAGTACTTC. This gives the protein CASRTYETQYF.